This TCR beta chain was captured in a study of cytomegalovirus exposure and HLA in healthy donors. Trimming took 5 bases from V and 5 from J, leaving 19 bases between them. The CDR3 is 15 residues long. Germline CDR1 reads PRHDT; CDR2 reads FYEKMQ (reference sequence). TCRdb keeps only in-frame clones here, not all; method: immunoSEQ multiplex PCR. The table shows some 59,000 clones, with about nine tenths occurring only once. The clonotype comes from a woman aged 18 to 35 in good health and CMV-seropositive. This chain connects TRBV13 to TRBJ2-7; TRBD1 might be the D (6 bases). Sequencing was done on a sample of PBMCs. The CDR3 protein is CASSPTRTGSDEQYF. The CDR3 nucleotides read TGTGCCAGCAGCCCGACGCGTACAGGGTCGGACGAGCAGTACTTC.